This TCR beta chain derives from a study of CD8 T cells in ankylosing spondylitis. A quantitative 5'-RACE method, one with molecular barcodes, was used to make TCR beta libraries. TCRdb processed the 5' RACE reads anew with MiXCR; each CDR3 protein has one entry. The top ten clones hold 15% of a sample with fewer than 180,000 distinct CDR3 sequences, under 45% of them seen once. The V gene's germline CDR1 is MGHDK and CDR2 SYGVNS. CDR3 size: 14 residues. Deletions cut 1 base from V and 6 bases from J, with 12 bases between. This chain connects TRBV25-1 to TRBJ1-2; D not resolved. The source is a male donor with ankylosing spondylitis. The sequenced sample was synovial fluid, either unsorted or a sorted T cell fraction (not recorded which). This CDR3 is CASSEWTTLDGYTF. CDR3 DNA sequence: TGTGCCAGCAGTGAATGGACGACCCTCGATGGCTACACCTTC.